The next 20 T cell receptor beta chains were all read from a single sample in a study of blood T cell repertoires in COVID-19. Clones were sequenced by immunoSEQ multiplex PCR, and TCRdb holds only the in-frame ones, with some missing. The sample carries about 240,000 clones, about 79% recorded once. Material for sequencing was peripheral blood. These receptor sequences come from a woman at least 80 years old with acute or convalescent COVID-19.

This clone was seen more than once but under ten times. The V and J genes are TRBV10-3 and TRBJ1-1; 8 bases agree with TRBD1. Germline CDR1 is ENHRY and CDR2 is SYGVKD. V was pared by 1 base and J by 5 bases, with 6 bases of the junction left unmatched. CDR3 length: 15 residues. The CDR3 DNA follows: TGTGCCATCAGTGAGTTATCCAGGGGGCGGACTGAAGCTTTCTTT. It codes for CAISELSRGRTEAFF.

The rearrangement joins TRBV2 to TRBJ2-1; 13 bases are shared with TRBD2. V gave up 6 bases and J gave up 2 bases; unmatched junction bases: 4. Germline V gene sequence: CDR1 SNHLY, CDR2 FYNNEI. The CDR3 is 16 residues long. As DNA, the CDR3 is TGTGCCAGCAGGTCAACTAGCGGGGGGGCCTACAATGAGCAGTTCTTC. Protein: CASRSTSGGAYNEQFF. Full variable domain (missing parts from reference TRBV2 and TRBJ2-1): EPEVTQTPSHQVTQMGQEVILRCVPISNHLYFYWYRQILGQKVEFLVSFYNNEISEKSEIFDDQFSVERPDGSNFTLKIRSTKLEDSAMYFCASRSTSGGAYNEQFFGPGTRLTVL.

This chain joins TRBV2 and TRBJ1-1; D gene ambiguous. The CDR3 consists of 13 residues. Trimming pared 7 bases from V and 1 base from J, leaving 10 bases between. Germline CDR1 SNHLY, CDR2 FYNNEI. This CDR3 is CASTNNRNTEAFF. Written as DNA, the CDR3 is TGTGCCAGCACGAACAACCGGAACACTGAAGCTTTCTTT. Looking up the rest from reference TRBV2 and TRBJ1-1 gives the full variable domain: EPEVTQTPSHQVTQMGQEVILRCVPISNHLYFYWYRQILGQKVEFLVSFYNNEISEKSEIFDDQFSVERPDGSNFTLKIRSTKLEDSAMYFCASTNNRNTEAFFGQGTRLTVV.

The V call is TRBV9, the J call TRBJ1-2; 9 bases map to TRBD1. V lost 4 bases, J lost 12 bases, and 13 bases stayed unmatched. CDR1 is SGDLS and CDR2 is YYNGEE in the germline V gene. The CDR3 runs 14 residues. This CDR3 reads CASSLTRDRVGDTF. In DNA, the CDR3 is TGTGCCAGCAGCCTTACCCGGGACAGGGTGGGTGACACCTTC.

The chain joins TRBV5-4 to TRBJ1-3; D is unclear. Germline V CDR1 and CDR2: SGHNT, YYREEE (reference sequence). The CDR3 totals 13 residues. Trimming stripped 5 bases from V and 4 bases from J, with 10 bases between. The CDR3 bases are TGTGCCAGCAGTTCGTCACTGGGAAACACCATATATTTT. Amino acids: CASSSSLGNTIYF.

This chain links TRBV30 with TRBJ1-1; 8 nucleotides agree with TRBD1. CDR1 is GTSNPN, CDR2 SVGIG, per germline (reference sequence). The trim removed 0 bases at V and 4 bases at J, leaving 7 bases unmatched. CDR3 length equals 15 residues. Written as DNA, the CDR3 is TGTGCCTGGAGTGTACAGGGGCAGGGGGCCACTGAAGCTTTCTTT. It is translated as CAWSVQGQGATEAFF.

The V call is TRBV27, the J call TRBJ1-5; D uncertain. CDR1 is MNHEY, CDR2 SMNVEV, per germline (reference sequence). Deletions cut 0 bases from V and 5 bases from J, with 11 bases between. This CDR3 contains 15 residues. The CDR3 sequence is CASSLSTRADQPQHF. DNA for the CDR3: TGTGCCAGCAGTTTATCGACGAGGGCAGATCAGCCCCAGCATTTT.

As regards this clone: This specimen includes other DNA sequences encoding the same CDR3. The chain carries TRBV5-4 and TRBJ1-1, with a tentative D call TRBD1 (6 bases). Looked up from germline, CDR1 is SGHNT and CDR2 is YYREEE (reference sequence). With 2 bases removed from V and 5 bases from J, the gap between germline ends came to 10 bases. This CDR3 comprises 13 residues. The CDR3 DNA reads TGTGCCAGCAGCTTACAGGGAGGGACTGAAGCTTTCTTT. Translated: CASSLQGGTEAFF.

The V gene is TRBV19, the J gene TRBJ1-2; 11 bases agree with TRBD1. There are 14 residues in the CDR3. Per germline, CDR1 LNHDA and CDR2 SQIVND (reference sequence). V was clipped by 8 bases and J by 7 bases; unmatched bases: 9. In DNA form, the CDR3 reads TGTGCCAGTTTAGGACAGGGGGCGCGAAGTGGCTACACCTTC. Amino acid sequence: CASLGQGARSGYTF.

The chain has TRBV28 and TRBJ1-4, with 7 bases identical to TRBD1. The CDR3 runs 16 residues. V was pared by 3 bases and J by 3 bases, with 7 bases of the junction left unmatched. Germline V gene sequence: CDR1 MDHEN, CDR2 SYDVKM. CDR3 sequence (DNA): TGTGCCAGCAGTTTGGTAGGGGGCTTATCTAATGAAAAACTGTTTTTT. Encoded protein: CASSLVGGLSNEKLFF.

This chain joins TRBV14 and TRBJ1-1; no firm D call. This CDR3 has 14 amino acids. CDR1 SGHDN and CDR2 FVKESK come from the germline V gene. Deletions cut 4 bases from V and 0 bases from J, with 9 bases between. The CDR3 is CASSLRSLNTEAFF. The CDR3 bases are TGTGCCAGCAGCCTTCGGAGTTTGAACACTGAAGCTTTCTTT.

The CDR3 nucleotides are TGTGCCAGCAGCTTGGGCCCTAACTCTGGAAACACCATATATTTT. Residues: CASSLGPNSGNTIYF. The chain combines TRBV5-6 with TRBJ1-3; D unclear. The CDR3 is 15 residues long. The V and J ends lost 0 bases and 0 bases respectively, with 7 bases between them. Per germline, CDR1 SGHDT and CDR2 YYEEEE.

The rearrangement joins TRBV6-5 to TRBJ2-3; 12 nucleotides agree with TRBD2. Germline-derived CDR1 and CDR2 are MNHEY and SVGAGI. The CDR3 is 15 residues long. V lost 5 bases and J lost 5; bases outside the gene matches: 5. The CDR3 DNA reads TGTGCCAGCAGTCGGACTAGCGGGGTTGGAGATACGCAGTATTTT. Translation: CASSRTSGVGDTQYF.

The chain links TRBV30 to TRBJ2-5; 8 bases match TRBD1. This CDR3 has 17 amino acids. CDR1 GTSNPN and CDR2 SVGIG come from the germline V gene (reference sequence). The ends lost 0 bases at V and 4 bases at J; junction bases unmatched: 13. The CDR3: CAWSVLRRQGFPETQYF. In nucleotides, the CDR3 is TGTGCCTGGAGTGTACTCAGGAGACAGGGGTTCCCAGAGACCCAGTACTTC.

Regarding this clone: The same CDR3 arises from other DNA sequences in this sample as well. This chain uses TRBV5-1 with TRBJ2-1; 8 nucleotides line up with TRBD1. The germline CDR1 and CDR2 sequences are SGHRS and YFSETQ. This CDR3 contains 15 residues. V shed 0 bases, J shed 5 bases, and the junction held 4 bases outside the gene matches. This CDR3 is CASSLGTGQNNEQFF. The CDR3 bases are TGCGCCAGCAGCTTGGGGACAGGGCAGAACAATGAGCAGTTCTTC.

The V and J genes are TRBV5-1 and TRBJ1-6; 7 bases agree with TRBD1. This CDR3 contains 17 residues. Germline CDR1 SGHRS, CDR2 YFSETQ. Germline trimming cut 0 bases from V and 7 bases from J; bases unmatched to any gene: 10. The DNA for the CDR3 is TGCGCCAGCAGCTTGGTTCAATTCTCGGACAGGAATTCACCCCTCCACTTT. Translated, it gives CASSLVQFSDRNSPLHF.

The chain combines TRBV12-3 or TRBV12-4 with TRBJ2-6; the D is unclear. The V end lost 2 bases, the J end lost 4 bases, and 3 bases lay between the germline ends. This CDR3 contains 13 residues. DNA for the CDR3: TGTGCCAGCAGTTTATCAGGGGCCAACGTCCTGACTTTC. Its protein is CASSLSGANVLTF.

This chain joins TRBV24-1 and TRBJ1-6; D unresolved. This CDR3 contains 16 residues. V dropped 3 bases and J dropped 7 bases, with 15 bases sitting between them. The germline gives CDR1 KGHDR, CDR2 SFDVKD. In DNA form, the CDR3 reads TGTGCCACCAGTGATCCTTCTGAGGTTCCCAATTCACCCCTCCACTTT. Encoded protein: CATSDPSEVPNSPLHF.

V gene TRBV6-6 combines with J gene TRBJ2-5, with TRBD2 matching over 8 bases. Germline loops: CDR1 MNHNY, CDR2 SVGAGI (reference sequence). J gave up 0 bases and V 6 bases, and 6 bases lay outside the gene matches. The CDR3 has 15 amino acids. As DNA, the CDR3 is TGTGCCAGCAGGCCGGGACTAGTGTACCAAGAGACCCAGTACTTC. Translating it yields CASRPGLVYQETQYF.

The V gene is TRBV20-1, the J gene TRBJ2-3; D is ambiguous. The V gene's germline CDR1 is DFQATT and CDR2 SNEGSKA (reference sequence). This CDR3 is 10 amino acids long. Between the trimmed V and J ends, which lost 4 bases and 10 bases, there was a span of 9 bases. The CDR3, as DNA: TGCAGTGCTATTGGCGGAGCGCAGTATTTT. Protein sequence: CSAIGGAQYF.